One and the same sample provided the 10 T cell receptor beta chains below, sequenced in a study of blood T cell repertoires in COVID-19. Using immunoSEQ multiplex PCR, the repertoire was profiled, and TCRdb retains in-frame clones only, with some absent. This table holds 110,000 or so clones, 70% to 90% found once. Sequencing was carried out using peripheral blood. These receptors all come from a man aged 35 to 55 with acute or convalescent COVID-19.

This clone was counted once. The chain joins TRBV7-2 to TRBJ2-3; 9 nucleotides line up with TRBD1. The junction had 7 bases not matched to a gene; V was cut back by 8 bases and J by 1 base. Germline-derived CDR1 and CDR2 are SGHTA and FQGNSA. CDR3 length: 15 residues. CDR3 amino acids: CASARDRERTDTQYF. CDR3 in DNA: TGTGCCAGCGCCCGGGACAGGGAGCGCACAGATACGCAGTATTTT.

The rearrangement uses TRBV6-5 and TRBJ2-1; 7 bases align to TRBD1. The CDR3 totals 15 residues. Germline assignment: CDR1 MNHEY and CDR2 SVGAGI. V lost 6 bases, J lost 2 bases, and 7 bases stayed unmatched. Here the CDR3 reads CASRRPGQTYNEQFF. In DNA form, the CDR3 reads TGTGCCAGCAGGCGACCGGGACAGACCTACAATGAGCAGTTCTTC.

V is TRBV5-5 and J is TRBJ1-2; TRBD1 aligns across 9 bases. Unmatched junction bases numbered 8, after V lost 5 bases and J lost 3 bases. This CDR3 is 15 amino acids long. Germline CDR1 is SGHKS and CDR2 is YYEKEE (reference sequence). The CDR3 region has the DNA TGTGCCAGCAGTCTAACTAGGACAGGGGACTATGGCTACACCTTC. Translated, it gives CASSLTRTGDYGYTF.

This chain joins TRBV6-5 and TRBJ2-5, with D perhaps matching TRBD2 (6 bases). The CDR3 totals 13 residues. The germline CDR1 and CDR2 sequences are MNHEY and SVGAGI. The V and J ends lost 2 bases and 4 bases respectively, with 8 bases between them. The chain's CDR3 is CASSYLSGETQYF. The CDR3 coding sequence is TGTGCCAGCAGTTACCTTAGCGGAGAGACCCAGTACTTC.

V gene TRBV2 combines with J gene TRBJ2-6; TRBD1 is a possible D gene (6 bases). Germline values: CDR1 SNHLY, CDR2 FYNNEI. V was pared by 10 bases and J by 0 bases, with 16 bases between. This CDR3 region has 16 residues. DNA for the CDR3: TGTGCCAAGGGTTGGGACAAAAACTCTGGGGCCAACGTCCTGACTTTC. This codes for CAKGWDKNSGANVLTF.

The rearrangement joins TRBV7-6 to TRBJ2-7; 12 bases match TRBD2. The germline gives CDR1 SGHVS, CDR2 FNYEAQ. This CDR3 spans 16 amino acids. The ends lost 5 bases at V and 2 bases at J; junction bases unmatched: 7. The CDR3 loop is CASSLWTSGDTYEQYF. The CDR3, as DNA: TGTGCCAGCAGCCTGTGGACTAGCGGGGATACCTACGAGCAGTACTTC.

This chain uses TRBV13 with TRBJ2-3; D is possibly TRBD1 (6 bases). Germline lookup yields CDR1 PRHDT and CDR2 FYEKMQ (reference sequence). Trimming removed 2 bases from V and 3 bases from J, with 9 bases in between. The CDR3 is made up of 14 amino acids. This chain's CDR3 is CASSLYQGTDTQYF. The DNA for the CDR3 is TGTGCCAGCAGCTTATACCAGGGGACAGATACGCAGTATTTT.

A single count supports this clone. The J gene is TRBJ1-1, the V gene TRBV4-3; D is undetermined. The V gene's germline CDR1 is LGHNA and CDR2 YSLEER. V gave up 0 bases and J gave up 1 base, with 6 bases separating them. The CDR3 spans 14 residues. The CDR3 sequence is CASSQDPWNTEAFF. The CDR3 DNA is TGCGCCAGCAGCCAAGACCCATGGAACACTGAAGCTTTCTTT.

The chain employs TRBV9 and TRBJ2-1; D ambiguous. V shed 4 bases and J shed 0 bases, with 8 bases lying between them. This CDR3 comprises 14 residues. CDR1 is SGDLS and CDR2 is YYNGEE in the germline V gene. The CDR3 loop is CASSPELSYNEQFF. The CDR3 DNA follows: TGTGCCAGCAGCCCCGAACTCTCCTACAATGAGCAGTTCTTC.

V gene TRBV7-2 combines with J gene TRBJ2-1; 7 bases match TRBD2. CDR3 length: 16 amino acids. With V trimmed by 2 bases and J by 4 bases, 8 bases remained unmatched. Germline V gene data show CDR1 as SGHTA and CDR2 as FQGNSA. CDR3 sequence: CASSLRLGGEYNEQFF. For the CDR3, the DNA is TGTGCCAGCAGCTTACGACTGGGGGGGGAGTACAATGAGCAGTTCTTC.